These 2 T cell receptor beta chains originate from one sample sequenced in a study of cytomegalovirus exposure and HLA in healthy donors. The PCR ran on 60 Vbeta and 13 Jbeta primers. Sequencing used immunoSEQ multiplex PCR; TCRdb keeps in-frame clones, though not all of them. The data contain approximately 38,000 clones, around 84% of them singletons. The specimen was PBMCs. Receptor source: a woman under 30 in good health and CMV-seronegative.

The chain combines TRBV18 with TRBJ2-3; D gene ambiguous. The CDR3 has 12 amino acids. V lost 4 bases and J lost 2, with 4 bases in between. Per germline, CDR1 KGHSH and CDR2 LQKENI. The CDR3 nucleotides read TGTGCCAGCTCACAGCCCACAGATACGCAGTATTTT. It encodes CASSQPTDTQYF.

J is TRBJ1-3 and V is TRBV7-2, with TRBD1 identical over 10 bases. CDR1 is SGHTA and CDR2 is FQGNSA in the germline V gene. This CDR3 has 15 amino acids. V dropped 5 bases and J dropped 2; count of bases not matched to a gene: 3. CDR3 residues: CASSPGTGAGNTIYF. CDR3 coding DNA: TGTGCCAGCAGCCCTGGGACAGGGGCTGGAAACACCATATATTTT.